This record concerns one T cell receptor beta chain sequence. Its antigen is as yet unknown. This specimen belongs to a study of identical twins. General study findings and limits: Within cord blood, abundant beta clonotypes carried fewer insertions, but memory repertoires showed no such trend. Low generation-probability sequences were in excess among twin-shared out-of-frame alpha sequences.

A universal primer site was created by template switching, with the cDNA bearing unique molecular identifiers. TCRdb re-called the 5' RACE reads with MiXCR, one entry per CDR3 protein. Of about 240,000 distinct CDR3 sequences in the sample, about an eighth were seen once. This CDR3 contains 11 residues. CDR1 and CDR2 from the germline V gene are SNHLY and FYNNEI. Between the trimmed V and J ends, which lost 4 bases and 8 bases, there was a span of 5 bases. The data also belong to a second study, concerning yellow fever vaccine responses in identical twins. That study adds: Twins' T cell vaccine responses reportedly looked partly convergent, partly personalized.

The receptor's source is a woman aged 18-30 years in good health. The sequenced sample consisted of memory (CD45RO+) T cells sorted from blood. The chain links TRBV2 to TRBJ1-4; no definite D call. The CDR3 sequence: CASSVMEKLFF. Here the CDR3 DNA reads TGTGCCAGCAGTGTAATGGAAAAACTGTTTTTT.